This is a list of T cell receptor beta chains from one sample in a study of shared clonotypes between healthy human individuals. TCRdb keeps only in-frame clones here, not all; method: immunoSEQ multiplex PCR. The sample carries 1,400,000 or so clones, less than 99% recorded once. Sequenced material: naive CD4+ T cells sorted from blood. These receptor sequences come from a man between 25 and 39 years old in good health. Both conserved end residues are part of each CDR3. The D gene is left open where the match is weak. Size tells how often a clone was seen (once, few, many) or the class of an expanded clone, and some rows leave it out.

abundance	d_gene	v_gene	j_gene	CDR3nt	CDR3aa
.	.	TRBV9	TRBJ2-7	TGTGCCAGCAGCGCGGGAGCCGACAGGGCCATCTCCGAGCAGTACTTC	CASSAGADRAISEQYF
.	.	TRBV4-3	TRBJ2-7	TGCGCCAGCAGCCAAGATACGCGATTCTACGAGCAGTACTTC	CASSQDTRFYEQYF
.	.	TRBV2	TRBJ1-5	TGTGCCAGCAGTGAATTTTCGGGAATCAGGGATCAGCCCCAGCATTTT	CASSEFSGIRDQPQHF
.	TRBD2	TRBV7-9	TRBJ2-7	TGTGCCAGCAGCTTGGGGTCCGTCGGACTAGTAGGCTTC	CASSLGSVGLVGF
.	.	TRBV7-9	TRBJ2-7	TGTGCCAGCAGATGGGACCAAACACTCTACGAGCAGTACTTC	CASRWDQTLYEQYF
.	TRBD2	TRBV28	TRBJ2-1	TGTGCCAGCAGTCTCTCCGGAATAGCGGGAGGACCGTTCTTC	CASSLSGIAGGPFF
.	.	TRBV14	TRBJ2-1	TGTGCCAGCAGCCAAGTTCGGGTGGGGTCATTAGGTTACTCCTACAATGAGCAGTTCTTC	CASSQVRVGSLGYSYNEQFF
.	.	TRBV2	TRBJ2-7	TGTGCCAGCAGTTTCGGGACCTACTACGAGCAGTACTTC	CASSFGTYYEQYF
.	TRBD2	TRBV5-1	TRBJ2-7	TGCGCCAGCAGCTCGGGACTAGCGGGAGCGGGAGAGCAGTACTTC	CASSSGLAGAGEQYF
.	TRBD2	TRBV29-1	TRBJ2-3	TGCAGCGCCGACGGGGGGGAATTTGGACGCACAGATACGCAGTATTTT	CSADGGEFGRTDTQYF
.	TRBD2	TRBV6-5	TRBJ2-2	TGTGCCAGCAATTCTCGGGGAGGGAGCACCGGGGAGCTGTTTTTT	CASNSRGGSTGELFF
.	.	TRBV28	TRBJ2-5	TGTGCCAGCAGTGACAGGTGGAAAGAGACCCAGTACTTC	CASSDRWKETQYF
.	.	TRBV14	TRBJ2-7	TGTGCCAGCAGTCGCGACAGACCTTCCTACGAGCAGTACTTC	CASSRDRPSYEQYF
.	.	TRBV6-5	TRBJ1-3	TGTGCCAGCACGCGGGGGGTAGGGGGAAACACCATATATTTT	CASTRGVGGNTIYF
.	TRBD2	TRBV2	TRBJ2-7	TGTGCCAGCAGTGAAGCGCTTAGAAGGGGACTAGCGGGACCTACGGAGCAGTACTTC	CASSEALRRGLAGPTEQYF
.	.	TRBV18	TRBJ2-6	TGTGCCAGCTCACCCGACAACTCTGGGGCCAACGTCCTGACTTTC	CASSPDNSGANVLTF
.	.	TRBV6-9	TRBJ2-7	TGTGCCAGCAGTTACGGAGTCGTCAGCTCCTACGAGCAGTACTTC	CASSYGVVSSYEQYF
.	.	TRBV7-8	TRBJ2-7	TGTGCCAGCAGCCGGGACCGTGCCTACGAGCAGTACTTC	CASSRDRAYEQYF
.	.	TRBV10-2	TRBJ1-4	TGCGCCAGCAGTGGACGGGACCCTGGGGAAAAACTGTTTTTT	CASSGRDPGEKLFF
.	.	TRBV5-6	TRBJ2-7	TGTGCCAGCAGCGCGGCCACAGGTCTCTACGAGCAGTACTTC	CASSAATGLYEQYF
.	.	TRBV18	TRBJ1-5	TGTGCCAGCTCACCGAGCCTCAATCAGCCCCAGCATTTT	CASSPSLNQPQHF
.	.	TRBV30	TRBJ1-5	TGTGCCTGGAGCCTAAACACGGACGTAAAGGTGGTGAAGCCCCAGCATTTT	CAWSLNTDVKVVKPQHF
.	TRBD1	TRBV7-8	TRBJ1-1	TGTGCCAGCAGCTTAGCGGGGACAGGGACTAGCAATCCCTTCTTT	CASSLAGTGTSNPFF
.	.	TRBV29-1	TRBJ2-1	TGCAGCTTGGCCGGGGCAGGCTCTTCCATGTCCAATGAGCAGTTCTTC	CSLAGAGSSMSNEQFF
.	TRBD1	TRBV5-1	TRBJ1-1	TGCGCCAGCAGCATTCAGGGGGAAGGCACTGAAGCTTTCTTT	CASSIQGEGTEAFF
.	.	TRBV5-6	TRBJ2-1	TGTGCCAGCAGCTTGGTTCCCCTCCTTAACAACAATGAGCAGTTCTTC	CASSLVPLLNNNEQFF
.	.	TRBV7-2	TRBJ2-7	TGTGCCAGCAGCTTTGAGGGAGTGGGCTCCTACGAGCAGTACTTC	CASSFEGVGSYEQYF
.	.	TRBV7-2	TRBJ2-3	TGTGCCAGCAGCGCTTACACAGATACGCAGTATTTT	CASSAYTDTQYF
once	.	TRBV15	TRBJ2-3	TGTGCCACCGAAGGGGCGAGCACAGATACGCAGTATTTT	CATEGASTDTQYF
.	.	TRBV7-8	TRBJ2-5	TGTGCCAGCAGCCGTAGCGGCAGGGTAGCGACCCAGTACTTC	CASSRSGRVATQYF
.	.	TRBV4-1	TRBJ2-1	TGCGCCAGCAGCCAAGATAGCAGGGAGCAGTTCTTC	CASSQDSREQFF
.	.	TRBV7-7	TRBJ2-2	TGTGCTAGCAGCTTAAAGCTCACCGGGGAGCTGTTTTTT	CASSLKLTGELFF
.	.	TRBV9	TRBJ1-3	TGTGCCAGCAGCACCCTAGGACGGGACTCTGGAAACACCATATATTTT	CASSTLGRDSGNTIYF
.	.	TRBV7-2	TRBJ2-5	TGTGCCAGCAGCTTCACGCGGGTACAAGAGACCCAGTACTTC	CASSFTRVQETQYF
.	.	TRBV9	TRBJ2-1	TGTGCCAGCAGCGTAGGCGGGGCATACAATGAGCAGTTCTTC	CASSVGGAYNEQFF
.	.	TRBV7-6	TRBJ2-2	TGTGCCAGCAGCTTAGCGATAGATTCCGGGGAGCTGTTTTTT	CASSLAIDSGELFF
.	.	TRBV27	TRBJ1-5	TGTGCCAGCAGTTTATCCCGGGATAGCAATCAGCCCCAGCATTTT	CASSLSRDSNQPQHF
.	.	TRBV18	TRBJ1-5	TGTGCCAGCTCACCGGGCGGGGTTCAGCCCCAGCATTTT	CASSPGGVQPQHF
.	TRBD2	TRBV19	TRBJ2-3	TGTGCCAGTAGTATAGCCCCCGGGCGGGAGTCAGATACGCAGTATTTT	CASSIAPGRESDTQYF
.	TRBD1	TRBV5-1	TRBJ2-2	TGCGCCAGCAGCTTGGGTCCGATGACAGGGGGCGCCTCGCTCGGGGAGCTGTTTTTT	CASSLGPMTGGASLGELFF
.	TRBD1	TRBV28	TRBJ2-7	TGTGCCAGCAGCCCCTACGACAGGGCGGCTCACGAGCAGTACTTC	CASSPYDRAAHEQYF
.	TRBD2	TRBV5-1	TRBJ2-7	TGCGCCAGCAGCTTCACAGCGGGAGGAGACGAGCAGTACTTC	CASSFTAGGDEQYF
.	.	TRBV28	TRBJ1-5	TGTGCCAGCAGTCGCAGGGAACCCTATAGCAATCAGCCCCAGCATTTT	CASSRREPYSNQPQHF
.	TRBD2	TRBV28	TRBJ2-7	TGTGCCAGCAGGGTAGCGGGAGGGCCCTCTTACGAGCAGTACTTC	CASRVAGGPSYEQYF
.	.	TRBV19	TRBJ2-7	TGTGCCAGTAGTATGGGTAGGGACCACTCCTACGAGCAGTACTTC	CASSMGRDHSYEQYF
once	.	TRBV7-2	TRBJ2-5	TGTGCCAGCAGCTTAGGGCAGCCGACTCCCCAAGAGACCCAGTACTTC	CASSLGQPTPQETQYF